What follows is one T cell receptor beta chain and its context. What it binds is unknown. Overall study findings and caveats: The larger-cohort validation was restricted to a single TCR beta V-J rearrangement rather than whole repertoires.

Naive CD4+ cells had CD25+ Tregs removed. After constant-region reverse-primer amplification, full-length variable regions underwent semi-nested PCR with Nested Universal Primer A. Using its own MiXCR run on the 5' RACE reads, TCRdb lists one record per CDR3 protein. The sample lists about 50,000 distinct CDR3 sequences, 25% to 30% occurring once. The CDR3 is 17 amino acids. After removal of 7 bases from V and 0 bases from J, the junction contained 6 bases not matched to a gene. Sequenced material: naive CD4+ T cells sorted from blood. The subset here: naive CD4+ T cells, CD4+CD45RA+CD25-. The source of this sequence is a female donor with breast cancer. The chain employs TRBV12-3 or TRBV12-4 and TRBJ2-4; 13 nucleotides line up with TRBD2. CDR3 loop: CASTRLAGGLAKNIQYF. CDR3 bases: TGTGCCAGCACCCGACTAGCGGGGGGCTTAGCCAAAAACATTCAGTACTTC.